The 29 T cell receptor beta chains given below trace back to one sample, sequenced in a study of CD8 T cells in Susac syndrome. The authors reverse transcribed roughly 0.5 to 1 ug RNA with random hexamers. TCRdb called the immunoSEQ multiplex PCR reads again in MiXCR, with one record for every CDR3 protein. The sample lists 150,000 or so distinct CDR3 sequences; 92% were seen once. Sequenced: CD4+ T cells from PBMCs. The receptors derive from a human donor in good health.

The gene calls are TRBV19 and TRBJ2-5; D might be TRBD1 (5 bases). Trimming left V 1 base short and J 1 base short, with 10 bases between. The germline CDR1 and CDR2 sequences are LNHDA and SQIVND (reference sequence). This CDR3 has 15 residues. CDR3: CASSIGGHLQETQYF. As DNA, the CDR3 is TGTGCCAGTAGTATAGGCGGACACCTCCAAGAGACCCAGTACTTC.

The sample holds a few counts of this clonotype. The chain carries TRBV12-3 or TRBV12-4 and TRBJ1-1, with no clear D. The germline V and J ends were trimmed by 5 bases and 1 base, with 11 bases remaining between them. The CDR3 loop spans 14 amino acids. As DNA, the CDR3 is TGTGCCAGCAGTCTGAGGACGGCGAACACTGAAGCTTTCTTT. Translated: CASSLRTANTEAFF.

This clonotype was seen once. J is TRBJ1-5 and V is TRBV20-1; tentatively, D is TRBD1 (6 bases). The V gene's germline CDR1 is DFQATT and CDR2 SNEGSKA (reference sequence). Trimming took 5 bases from V and 7 from J, leaving 21 bases between them. The CDR3 length is 15 residues. The CDR3 bases are TGCAGTGCTTCTATGGCAGGGGTTAAAGGGCAGCCCCAGCATTTT. Encoded protein: CSASMAGVKGQPQHF.

The chain is built from TRBV20-1 and TRBJ2-7, with D uncertain. V lost 3 bases to trimming and J lost 0 bases, with 12 bases between them. Germline lookup yields CDR1 DFQATT and CDR2 SNEGSKA (reference sequence). This CDR3 contains 14 residues. The DNA for the CDR3 is TGCAGTGCTAGTGTACAGCAAGCCTCCTACGAGCAGTACTTC. Amino acid sequence: CSASVQQASYEQYF.

The chain has TRBV11-3 and TRBJ2-1, with D hard to call. V lost 1 base to trimming and J lost 9 bases, with 10 bases between them. This CDR3 has 13 amino acids. Germline loops: CDR1 SGHNT, CDR2 YENEEA. The CDR3 sequence is CASSLGIVGEQFF. DNA for the CDR3: TGTGCCAGCAGCTTAGGTATAGTTGGTGAGCAGTTCTTC.

The genes are TRBV7-2 and TRBJ2-5; D is perhaps TRBD1 (5 bases). The CDR3 extends over 16 amino acids. The germline V gene has CDR1 SGHTA and CDR2 FQGNSA. Trimming removed 3 bases at V and 7 bases at J, with 21 bases between. Here the CDR3 reads CASSLGVGPGLGTQYF. The DNA of the CDR3 is TGTGCCAGCAGCTTGGGTGTAGGGCCAGGGCTTGGGACCCAGTACTTC. Complete variable domain (other parts from reference TRBV7-2 and TRBJ2-5): GAGVSQSPSNKVTEKGKDVELRCDPISGHTALYWYRQSLGQGLEFLIYFQGNSAPDKSGLPSDRFSAERTGGSVSTLTIQRTQQEDSAVYLCASSLGVGPGLGTQYFGPGTRLLVL.

This sequence joins TRBV6-6 and TRBJ2-1; D may be TRBD1 (7 bases). The CDR3 extends over 11 amino acids. The germline CDR1 and CDR2 sequences are MNHNY and SVGAGI (reference sequence). The germline V and J ends were trimmed by 8 bases and 10 bases, with 12 bases remaining between them. The CDR3 protein is CASQGGPEQFF. The CDR3, as DNA: TGTGCCAGCCAGGGGGGCCCAGAGCAGTTCTTC.

This clonotype has more than one count but fewer than ten. The V gene is TRBV3-1, the J gene TRBJ1-1; D is ambiguous. This CDR3 region has 13 residues. The germline CDR1 and CDR2 sequences are LGHDT and YNNKEL (reference sequence). Between the trimmed V and J ends, which lost 0 bases and 4 bases, there was a span of 6 bases. This CDR3 reads CASSQDLGTEAFF. CDR3 sequence (DNA): TGTGCCAGCAGCCAAGATTTGGGCACTGAAGCTTTCTTT.

This clonotype was counted between two and nine times. The junction and the germline gene differ at one end; a read error may be behind it. This rearrangement joins TRBV7-9 to TRBJ2-2; TRBD2 is a possible D gene (6 bases). This CDR3 is built from 13 residues. CDR1 SEHNR and CDR2 FQNEAQ come from the germline V gene (reference sequence). The CDR3, as DNA: TGCGCCAGCAGCTTGGGGGGCACCGGGGAGCTGTTTTTT. Protein: CASSLGGTGELFF.

The chain combines TRBV30 with TRBJ2-1; 7 nucleotides agree with TRBD2. The germline CDR1 and CDR2 sequences are GTSNPN and SVGIG (reference sequence). Trimming removed 0 bases from V and 4 bases from J; junction bases left unmatched: 9. This CDR3 has 16 amino acids. Here the CDR3 reads CAWSVGGNGGYNEQFF. DNA of the CDR3: TGTGCCTGGAGTGTGGGAGGGAATGGAGGATACAATGAGCAGTTCTTC.

In its sample, this clonotype was seen a few times. The CDR3 here is CAWSVQGTQYF. CDR3 coding DNA: TGTGCCTGGAGTGTACAGGGAACCCAGTACTTC. The V gene is TRBV30, the J gene TRBJ2-5; D perhaps matches TRBD1 (6 bases). This CDR3 comprises 11 residues. The germline V gene encodes CDR1 GTSNPN and CDR2 SVGIG (reference sequence). V dropped 0 bases and J dropped 8 bases, with 7 bases sitting between them.

The CDR3 sequence: CSARDGVDRANTGELFF. The DNA of the CDR3 is TGCAGTGCTAGAGATGGGGTGGACAGGGCAAACACCGGGGAGCTGTTTTTT. The chain employs TRBV20-1 and TRBJ2-2; TRBD1 aligns across 8 bases. CDR1 DFQATT and CDR2 SNEGSKA come from the germline V gene (reference sequence). CDR3 length equals 17 residues. J was trimmed by 2 bases and V by 0 bases; bases with no gene match: 8.

This clonotype has only one observation. The rearrangement joins TRBV29-1 to TRBJ2-2, with D maybe TRBD2 (6 bases). Germline V gives CDR1 SQVTM, CDR2 ANQGSEA. The CDR3 has 13 amino acids. The V end was cut by 5 bases, the J end by 7 bases, with 14 bases between. CDR3 nucleotides: TGCAGCGTTCGGGACTGGGTAGGCGGGGAGCTGTTTTTT. This codes for CSVRDWVGGELFF.

The rearrangement joins TRBV3-1 to TRBJ2-2, with a weak D call TRBD2 (6 bases). Trimming left V 1 base short and J 1 base short, with 7 bases between. Per germline, CDR1 LGHDT and CDR2 YNNKEL (reference sequence). The CDR3 length is 15 residues. The CDR3 DNA follows: TGTGCCAGCAGCCAAGGGCGGGAGAACACCGGGGAGCTGTTTTTT. Protein sequence: CASSQGRENTGELFF.

The V and J genes are TRBV5-6 and TRBJ2-5; 14 bases line up with TRBD2. Germline CDR1 is SGHDT and CDR2 is YYEEEE. Trimming removed 4 bases from V and 8 bases from J; junction bases left unmatched: 10. CDR3 length equals 16 residues. The CDR3 protein is CASSNKRLAGGDTQYF. CDR3 sequence (DNA): TGTGCCAGCAGCAACAAGAGACTAGCGGGAGGGGACACCCAGTACTTC.

The chain links TRBV20-1 to TRBJ1-2; D gene uncertain. Germline lookup yields CDR1 DFQATT and CDR2 SNEGSKA (reference sequence). Trimming took off 4 bases at V and 2 bases at J, with 11 bases between the two ends. The CDR3 sequence is 13 residues long. The CDR3 here is CSATDGLNYGYTF. The CDR3 DNA sequence: TGCAGTGCTACTGACGGATTAAACTATGGCTACACCTTC.

The chain is built from TRBV2 and TRBJ2-1; 9 bases are shared with TRBD2. The CDR3 is 16 amino acids. Looked up from germline, CDR1 is SNHLY and CDR2 is FYNNEI. V trimming: 6 bases; J trimming: 0 bases; junction bases outside the gene matches: 6. CDR3 sequence (DNA): TGTGCCAGCAGGACTAGCGGAGCCAGCTCCTACAATGAGCAGTTCTTC. It translates to CASRTSGASSYNEQFF.

This clonotype was recorded once. This chain joins TRBV12-3 or TRBV12-4 and TRBJ1-1; D unclear. Trimming cost V 6 bases and J 2 bases, with 10 bases left between them. The CDR3 has 13 residues. The CDR3 protein is CASRLDPNTEAFF. CDR3 sequence (DNA): TGTGCCAGCAGACTGGACCCCAACACTGAAGCTTTCTTT.

This chain joins TRBV7-2 and TRBJ1-5; a weak D match, TRBD1 (6 bases). This CDR3 spans 14 amino acids. In germline, CDR1 is SGHTA, CDR2 FQGNSA. Trimming took 5 bases from V and 2 from J, leaving 10 bases between them. DNA of the CDR3: TGTGCCAGCAGCAAGGACAGTCGCAATCAGCCCCAGCATTTT. Encoded protein: CASSKDSRNQPQHF.

In nucleotides, the CDR3 is TGTGCCAGCAGCACCACAGGGAAAGACACCGGGGAGCTGTTTTTT. Translation gives CASSTTGKDTGELFF. This sequence joins TRBV5-8 and TRBJ2-2; tentative D call: TRBD1 (6 bases). The germline CDR1 and CDR2 sequences are SGHTS and YDEGEE. Trimming pared 4 bases from V and 3 bases from J, leaving 13 bases between. The CDR3 loop spans 15 amino acids.

The chain is built from TRBV6-6 and TRBJ1-5; no reliable D call. The CDR3 runs 12 residues. The germline V gene has CDR1 MNHNY and CDR2 SVGAGI (reference sequence). Trimming removed 4 bases from V and 4 bases from J, with 5 bases in between. CDR3 sequence: CASSFVNQPQHF. Here the CDR3 DNA reads TGTGCCAGCAGTTTCGTGAATCAGCCCCAGCATTTT.

The chain carries TRBV7-8 and TRBJ2-1, with a tentative D call TRBD2 (5 bases). The CDR3 has 15 amino acids. Per the germline V gene, CDR1 is SGHVS and CDR2 is FQNEAQ. Trimming shortened V by 2 bases and J by 0 bases, and 8 bases separated the two germline ends. The CDR3 DNA reads as TGTGCCAGCAGCTTAAGCGGACTCTCCTACAATGAGCAGTTCTTC. It yields the protein CASSLSGLSYNEQFF.

The chain is built from TRBV11-2 and TRBJ2-7; the match to TRBD2 covers 8 bases. Per germline, CDR1 SGHAT and CDR2 FQNNGV. The CDR3 consists of 14 residues. The ends lost 4 bases at V and 3 bases at J; junction bases unmatched: 5. CDR3 bases: TGTGCCAGCAGCTCTACCGGGGGGGTCTACGAGCAGTACTTC. It specifies CASSSTGGVYEQYF.

V and J are TRBV9 and TRBJ2-2; 7 bases are shared with TRBD2. J was trimmed by 4 bases and V by 2 bases; bases with no gene match: 5. Germline CDR1 SGDLS, CDR2 YYNGEE. The CDR3 runs to 15 residues. The CDR3 DNA follows: TGTGCCAGCAGCGTGTTGGGGAGGGGCACCGGGGAGCTGTTTTTT. Amino acids: CASSVLGRGTGELFF.

The V call is TRBV5-1, the J call TRBJ2-7; 7 positions agree with TRBD2. With 2 bases clipped from V and 3 bases from J, the junction kept 5 bases outside the gene matches. Germline assignment: CDR1 SGHRS and CDR2 YFSETQ. This CDR3 region has 14 residues. The CDR3 DNA reads TGCGCCAGCAGCTTCGGGGCTAGCGGCTACGAGCAGTACTTC. It encodes CASSFGASGYEQYF.

This rearrangement joins TRBV29-1 to TRBJ2-1, with D possibly being TRBD2 (5 bases). Trimming removed 4 bases at V and 2 bases at J, with 6 bases between. CDR3 length: 12 amino acids. Germline V gene data show CDR1 as SQVTM and CDR2 as ANQGSEA. The CDR3 here is CSVGGAYNEQFF. Written as DNA, the CDR3 is TGCAGCGTTGGGGGAGCCTACAATGAGCAGTTCTTC.

This clonotype was seen only once. DNA for the CDR3: TGCAGCGCCTCCGAAGTGGCGGGGGCAAACACCGGGGAGCTGTTTTTT. Protein: CSASEVAGANTGELFF. The rearrangement links TRBV29-1 to TRBJ2-2; tentatively, D is TRBD2 (7 bases). Germline CDR1 reads SQVTM; CDR2 reads ANQGSEA. V lost 7 bases, J lost 2 bases, and 20 bases lay in between. This CDR3 is built from 16 residues.

V usage is TRBV9 and J usage is TRBJ2-1; 16 bases match TRBD2. The CDR3 is made up of 21 amino acids. Germline values: CDR1 SGDLS, CDR2 YYNGEE. V shed 4 bases, J shed 0 bases, and the junction held 13 bases outside the gene matches. The DNA of the CDR3 is TGTGCCAGCAGCCAAAATTTCGGGACTAGCGGGAGGGAGAGCTCCTACAATGAGCAGTTCTTC. Its protein is CASSQNFGTSGRESSYNEQFF.

This clonotype has just a few counts. The V call is TRBV18, the J call TRBJ1-1; D might be TRBD1 (5 bases). Trimming removed 6 bases at V and 7 bases at J, with 9 bases between. The length of the CDR3 is 11 residues. Germline values: CDR1 KGHSH, CDR2 LQKENI. CDR3 protein: CASSRDFEAFF. The DNA for the CDR3 is TGTGCCAGCTCTCGGGACTTTGAAGCTTTCTTT.